The 27 T cell receptor beta chains below were found in one sample sequenced in a study of T cell responses to AZD1222 COVID-19 vaccine. The data were produced by immunoSEQ multiplex PCR, yet TCRdb's version contains in-frame clones alone and is incomplete. Of fewer than 150,000 clones in the sample, about 90% are singletons; the top ten hold 8.5% to 10%. The sample here was peripheral blood, taken on day 0 of AZD1222 vaccination. The receptors originated from an adult in good health.

This clone was seen a few times. Other DNA sequences in this specimen translate into the identical CDR3. The rearrangement links TRBV5-4 to TRBJ2-7, with D hard to call. Germline lookup yields CDR1 SGHNT and CDR2 YYREEE (reference sequence). This CDR3 is built from 12 residues. Trimming left V 3 bases short and J 0 bases short, with 4 bases between. CDR3 bases: TGTGCCAGCAGCTCGGACTCCTACGAGCAGTACTTC. The encoded protein is CASSSDSYEQYF.

This rearrangement joins TRBV19 to TRBJ1-4; D might be TRBD1 (6 bases). Germline V CDR1 and CDR2: LNHDA, SQIVND (reference sequence). The V end was cut by 3 bases, the J end by 5 bases, with 10 bases between. CDR3 length: 14 amino acids. The CDR3 reads CASSIGGQNEKLFF. In DNA, the CDR3 is TGTGCCAGTAGTATTGGGGGCCAAAATGAAAAACTGTTTTTT.

The chain has TRBV30 and TRBJ2-5; no clear D. The germline CDR1 and CDR2 sequences are GTSNPN and SVGIG (reference sequence). The V and J ends lost 1 base and 7 bases respectively, with 10 bases between them. This CDR3 region has 12 residues. This chain's CDR3 is CAWSGRLGTQYF. The CDR3 DNA reads as TGTGCCTGGAGTGGGAGATTGGGGACCCAGTACTTC.

This chain links TRBV6-5 with TRBJ1-1, with TRBD1 as a possible D gene (5 bases). The germline CDR1 and CDR2 sequences are MNHEY and SVGAGI. The germline V and J ends were trimmed by 6 bases and 1 base, with 9 bases remaining between them. The CDR3 contains 13 residues. The CDR3 here is CASRRDRNTEAFF. CDR3 sequence (DNA): TGTGCCAGCAGGCGCGACAGGAACACTGAAGCTTTCTTT.

V usage is TRBV7-9 and J usage is TRBJ1-1, with TRBD1 as a possible D gene (6 bases). Trimming stripped 5 bases from V and 0 bases from J, with 16 bases between. The CDR3 totals 16 residues. CDR1 SEHNR and CDR2 FQNEAQ come from the germline V gene (reference sequence). In nucleotides, the CDR3 is TGTGCCAGCAGCCCGGGTGGGGGGCCGTTGAACACTGAAGCTTTCTTT. This gives the protein CASSPGGGPLNTEAFF.

There are a few counts of this clone. V gene TRBV5-5 combines with J gene TRBJ2-2, with 10 positions matching TRBD1. The germline V gene encodes CDR1 SGHKS and CDR2 YYEKEE (reference sequence). Trimming took 5 bases from V and 6 from J; bases not matched to a gene: 7. The CDR3 has 15 residues. CDR3 region: CASSTRQGAAGELFF. As DNA, the CDR3 is TGTGCCAGCAGTACCCGACAGGGGGCGGCCGGGGAGCTGTTTTTT. The full variable domain, in which reference TRBV5-5 and TRBJ2-2 provide the parts outside the CDR3, is DAGVTQSPTHLIKTRGQQVTLRCSPISGHKSVSWYQQVLGQGPQFIFQYYEKEERGRGNFPDRFSARQFPNYSSELNVNALLLGDSALYLCASSTRQGAAGELFFGEGSRLTVL.

J is TRBJ2-7 and V is TRBV5-6, with TRBD2 identical over 9 bases. With 4 bases clipped from V and 1 base from J, the junction kept 9 bases outside the gene matches. The germline CDR1 and CDR2 sequences are SGHDT and YYEEEE. The CDR3 is 16 residues long. CDR3 in DNA: TGTGCCAGCAGCCCCCAAAAGCGGGGGGTGTCCTACGAGCAGTACTTC. Its protein product is CASSPQKRGVSYEQYF.

The chain combines TRBV27 with TRBJ2-7; 12 positions match TRBD1. CDR1 and CDR2 (germline): MNHEY, SMNVEV (reference sequence). This CDR3 contains 14 residues. Trimming at V came to 6 bases and at J to 7 bases, leaving 7 bases not matched to a gene. The CDR3 loop is CASRVGQGAFEQYF. As DNA, the CDR3 is TGTGCCAGCAGGGTGGGACAGGGGGCTTTTGAGCAGTACTTC.

This clone turned up a few times. The chain carries TRBV23-1 and TRBJ2-1; 7 positions match TRBD1. TRBV23-1 is annotated as an ORF whose role is uncertain. With 4 bases clipped from V and 3 bases from J, the junction kept 6 bases outside the gene matches. The CDR3 length is 15 residues. The CDR3 loop reads CASSPGQLFYNEQFF. The CDR3 DNA reads as TGCGCCAGCAGTCCGGGACAGTTATTCTACAATGAGCAGTTCTTC.

J is TRBJ1-2 and V is TRBV27; 11 bases align to TRBD1. Unmatched junction bases numbered 14, after V lost 6 bases and J lost 8 bases. The CDR3 has 16 amino acids. Germline V gene data show CDR1 as MNHEY and CDR2 as SMNVEV (reference sequence). The CDR3 DNA follows: TGTGCCAGCAGCCCGATAAGGGGACAGGGGGTGGGGGGCTACACCTTC. It encodes CASSPIRGQGVGGYTF.

CDR3 sequence: CASSEEYGGETQYF. CDR3 in DNA: TGTGCCAGCAGTGAGGAGTACGGAGGGGAGACCCAGTACTTC. V usage is TRBV2 and J usage is TRBJ2-5; D possibly corresponds to TRBD2 (6 bases). The CDR3 runs to 14 residues. V was pared by 3 bases and J by 5 bases, with 13 bases between. Germline CDR1 SNHLY, CDR2 FYNNEI.

The rearrangement uses TRBV6-6 and TRBJ2-7; 14 bases are a match to TRBD2. CDR1 is MNHNY and CDR2 is SVGAGI in the germline V gene (reference sequence). This CDR3 has 21 amino acids. V was pared by 6 bases and J by 4 bases, with 23 bases of the junction left unmatched. The CDR3 DNA reads as TGTGCCAGCAGCCGACATACTTATCCGGGACTAGCGGGAGAAGGGTTGTACGAGCAGTACTTC. Protein product: CASSRHTYPGLAGEGLYEQYF.

V usage is TRBV19 and J usage is TRBJ1-2; D not resolved. There are 14 residues in the CDR3. V was clipped by 5 bases and J by 4 bases, with 14 bases between them. Looked up from germline, CDR1 is LNHDA and CDR2 is SQIVND (reference sequence). The CDR3 here is CASSPFEGSYGYTF. CDR3 coding DNA: TGTGCCAGTAGTCCCTTCGAGGGCTCCTATGGCTACACCTTC.

J is TRBJ1-1 and V is TRBV3-1 (or the pseudogene TRBV3-2); maybe TRBD1 (5 bases). CDR1 LGHDT and CDR2 YNNKEL come from the germline V gene (reference sequence). The ends were cut back, 0 bases at V and 6 bases at J, with 11 bases in the middle. There are 14 residues in the CDR3. For the CDR3, the DNA is TGTGCCAGCAGCCAAGAGGGAGGGGAGTCTGAAGCTTTCTTT. This sequence encodes CASSQEGGESEAFF.

This chain joins TRBV10-1 and TRBJ2-7, with a weak D call TRBD2 (6 bases). Germline lookup yields CDR1 WNHNN and CDR2 SYGVQD (reference sequence). The CDR3 extends over 13 amino acids. Trimming took off 4 bases at V and 3 bases at J, with 10 bases between the two ends. CDR3: CASSGTTYYEQYF. Written as DNA, the CDR3 is TGCGCCAGCAGTGGGACTACCTACTACGAGCAGTACTTC.

The chain is built from TRBV7-6 and TRBJ2-7; 11 bases align to TRBD1. V dropped 2 bases and J dropped 4; count of bases not matched to a gene: 4. Germline V lookup: CDR1 SGHVS, CDR2 FNYEAQ. CDR3 size: 15 residues. The CDR3 reads CASSLRTGGTYEQYF. CDR3 nucleotide sequence: TGTGCCAGCAGCTTAAGGACAGGGGGCACTTACGAGCAGTACTTC.

The genes are TRBV6-5 and TRBJ1-2, with D perhaps matching TRBD1 (5 bases). The CDR3 has 15 residues. V lost 8 bases and J lost 0, with 16 bases in between. Germline loops: CDR1 MNHEY, CDR2 SVGAGI. The CDR3 DNA reads TGTGCCAGCCAGGGATCCCCCATAGCTAACTATGGCTACACCTTC. It specifies CASQGSPIANYGYTF.

The V and J genes are TRBV28 and TRBJ1-6; the D is unclear. Germline-derived CDR1 and CDR2 are MDHEN and SYDVKM. This CDR3 has 16 amino acids. The V and J ends lost 3 bases and 7 bases respectively, with 16 bases between them. The CDR3 nucleotides are TGTGCCAGCAGTTTCCCGGACGATGGATCGAATTCACCCCTCCACTTT. It specifies CASSFPDDGSNSPLHF.

The chain uses TRBV19 and TRBJ1-4; the D is unclear. Per germline, CDR1 LNHDA and CDR2 SQIVND (reference sequence). This CDR3 comprises 12 residues. Trimming took off 3 bases at V and 7 bases at J, with 6 bases between the two ends. CDR3 amino acids: CASSMFAEKLFF. CDR3 bases: TGTGCCAGTAGTATGTTTGCTGAAAAACTGTTTTTT.

The chain employs TRBV11-3 and TRBJ2-2; 12 nucleotides agree with TRBD2. J gave up 7 bases and V 0 bases, and 9 bases lay outside the gene matches. The CDR3 has 18 residues. Germline lookup yields CDR1 SGHNT and CDR2 YENEEA. The chain's CDR3 is CASSLDGGLAGGLGELFF. In DNA form, the CDR3 reads TGTGCCAGCAGCTTAGATGGAGGCCTAGCGGGGGGGCTCGGGGAGCTGTTTTTT.

This rearrangement joins TRBV19 to TRBJ1-2, with TRBD1 matching over 7 bases. CDR1 is LNHDA, CDR2 SQIVND, per germline (reference sequence). This CDR3 is built from 13 residues. The trim removed 9 bases at V and 5 bases at J, leaving 9 bases unmatched. The CDR3 loop reads CASNRGVEYGYTF. The CDR3 bases are TGTGCCAGCAACAGGGGAGTGGAGTATGGCTACACCTTC.

V usage is TRBV12-3 or TRBV12-4 and J usage is TRBJ2-7; D may correspond to TRBD1 or TRBD2 (5 bases each). The CDR3 spans 11 residues. The V and J ends lost 3 bases and 8 bases respectively, with 8 bases between them. CDR3 in DNA: TGTGCCAGCAGTTTGGGGGACCAGCAGTACTTC. It specifies CASSLGDQQYF.

The chain employs TRBV6-5 and TRBJ1-1; weak D call: TRBD1 (6 bases). Germline CDR1 is MNHEY and CDR2 is SVGAGI. The CDR3 has 13 residues. Trimming left V 4 bases short and J 5 bases short, with 11 bases between. The CDR3: CASSFDRRTEAFF. The CDR3 DNA is TGTGCCAGCAGTTTCGACAGGCGTACTGAAGCTTTCTTT.

The rearrangement uses TRBV6-1 and TRBJ2-3; the D gene is possibly TRBD1 (6 bases). The CDR3 covers 13 residues. The germline V gene has CDR1 MNHNS and CDR2 SASEGT. The V end lost 3 bases, the J end lost 12 bases, and 16 bases lay between the germline ends. In DNA form, the CDR3 reads TGTGCCAGCAGTGAGGTGGGCAGGGGCCCCCAGTATTTT. Its protein is CASSEVGRGPQYF.

The chain recombines TRBV15 with TRBJ2-5; D unresolved. V was clipped by 1 base and J by 3 bases, with 3 bases between them. This CDR3 comprises 12 residues. Germline V gene data show CDR1 as LNHNV and CDR2 as YYDKDF (reference sequence). The chain's CDR3 is CATSRVEETQYF. As DNA, the CDR3 is TGTGCCACCAGCAGAGTAGAAGAGACCCAGTACTTC. Using reference TRBV15 and TRBJ2-5 for the parts outside the CDR3, the full variable domain is DAMVIQNPRYQVTQFGKPVTLSCSQTLNHNVMYWYQQKSSQAPKLLFHYYDKDFNNEADTPDNFQSRRPNTSFCFLDIRSPGLGDTAMYLCATSRVEETQYFGPGTRLLVL.

The CDR3 coding sequence is TGTGCCAGCACCCTCCCGGGACAGGGGTTGACCCAGTACTTC. It specifies CASTLPGQGLTQYF. V gene TRBV2 combines with J gene TRBJ2-5; 10 nucleotides agree with TRBD1. The CDR3 sequence is 14 residues long. V was clipped by 7 bases and J by 7 bases; unmatched bases: 9. Germline V gene data show CDR1 as SNHLY and CDR2 as FYNNEI. The variable domain in full, completed from reference TRBV2 and TRBJ2-5, reads EPEVTQTPSHQVTQMGQEVILRCVPISNHLYFYWYRQILGQKVEFLVSFYNNEISEKSEIFDDQFSVERPDGSNFTLKIRSTKLEDSAMYFCASTLPGQGLTQYFGPGTRLLVL.

This clone was recorded once. The chain employs TRBV5-5 and TRBJ1-5; D may be TRBD1 (6 bases). Germline values: CDR1 SGHKS, CDR2 YYEKEE (reference sequence). Trimming removed 4 bases from V and 6 bases from J, with 17 bases in between. The CDR3 contains 15 residues. CDR3 coding DNA: TGTGCCAGCAGCCTGGTCAGGGGCGAGATTCAGCCCCAGCATTTT. It translates to CASSLVRGEIQPQHF.